This entry lists 5 T cell receptor beta chains sequenced from one sample in a study of T cells after yellow fever vaccination. TCRdb independently ran MiXCR on the 5' RACE reads; one entry per CDR3 protein. Seen here are about 10,000 distinct CDR3 sequences, 4% to 6% observed once, and the top ten hold around 1.6%. The sequences come from PBMCs, either bulk or a sorted T-cell subset (CD4+, CD8+, memory, or dextramer-sorted; not recorded which), collected less than 16 days after the first yellow fever vaccination. All receptors derive from a man aged 18 to 29 who received the YFV17D yellow fever vaccine.

This clonotype was seen repeatedly, ten times or more. The CDR3 nucleotides are TGCGCCAGCAGCCAAGAGCATCAGGGCCCCCAGTTCTTC. Its protein product is CASSQEHQGPQFF. This chain uses TRBV4-3 with TRBJ2-1; D possibly corresponds to TRBD1 (5 bases). Germline loops: CDR1 LGHNA, CDR2 YSLEER. V was shortened by 0 bases and J by 13 bases, with 13 bases between the two germline ends. This CDR3 region has 13 residues.

This clonotype qualifies as medium-sized. The V and J genes are TRBV11-2 and TRBJ2-3; 8 nucleotides line up with TRBD2. CDR3 size: 15 residues. Germline V gene lookup returns CDR1 SGHAT and CDR2 FQNNGV. Trimming took 4 bases from V and 5 from J; bases not matched to a gene: 8. The DNA of the CDR3 is TGTGCCAGCAGCTCTCTCGGGGGGGCCGGAGATACGCAGTATTTT. Amino acid sequence: CASSSLGGAGDTQYF.

Relative to its sample, this clonotype is medium-sized (0.01 to 0.1%). The V call is TRBV4-2, the J call TRBJ1-5, with a possible D match to TRBD1 (5 bases). V shed 4 bases and J shed 6 bases, with 19 bases lying between them. CDR3 length equals 16 residues. Germline V gene data show CDR1 as LGHNA and CDR2 as YNFKEQ. CDR3 loop: CASSLAFQGSGQPQHF. The CDR3 DNA reads TGTGCCAGCAGCCTGGCTTTCCAGGGATCAGGTCAGCCCCAGCATTTT.

This clonotype counts as medium-sized. The chain joins TRBV5-1 to TRBJ2-3, with D hard to call. V was shortened by 3 bases and J by 0 bases, with 8 bases between the two germline ends. There are 14 residues in the CDR3. Germline V gene sequence: CDR1 SGHRS, CDR2 YFSETQ. The CDR3 coding sequence is TGCGCCAGCAGCTCGCCGGACAGCACAGATACGCAGTATTTT. Amino acids: CASSSPDSTDTQYF.

Within the sample, this clonotype is medium-sized. The chain carries TRBV10-2 and TRBJ2-5, with 8 bases fitting TRBD2. CDR1 is WSHSY, CDR2 SAAADI, per germline. The ends lost 7 bases at V and 5 bases at J; junction bases unmatched: 6. CDR3 length: 13 amino acids. CDR3 sequence reads: CASKVGGAETQYF. The CDR3 nucleotides read TGCGCCAGCAAAGTCGGGGGGGCGGAGACCCAGTACTTC.